A selection of T cell receptor beta chains follows, all from one sample in a study of cytomegalovirus exposure and HLA in healthy donors. Assay: immunoSEQ multiplex PCR; the TCRdb copy retains only in-frame clones and omits some. The data hold around 210,000 clones, with around 78% observed a single time. The sample comprised PBMCs. The receptors were sampled from a boy younger than 18 in good health and CMV-seronegative. Both conserved end residues are part of each CDR3. D genes are given only for firm matches. Size is omitted from some rows. Given values are once, few, many or a class for expanded clones.

J gene,clone size,D gene,V gene,CDR3 protein,CDR3 DNA
TRBJ1-5,.,TRBD1,TRBV27,CATSWTGRSNQPQHF,TGTGCCACTTCATGGACAGGGAGGAGCAATCAGCCCCAGCATTTT
TRBJ2-3,.,.,TRBV5-6,CASSPGIGVYTDTQYF,TGTGCCAGCAGCCCTGGAATAGGGGTATACACAGATACGCAGTATTTT
TRBJ1-4,few,.,TRBV4-1,CASSQDLGIPGMFF,TGCGCCAGCAGCCAAGATTTGGGTATTCCGGGTATGTTTTTT
TRBJ2-2,.,.,TRBV18,CASSPVSSEAGELFF,TGTGCCAGCTCACCAGTTAGTAGCGAGGCCGGGGAGCTGTTTTTT
TRBJ2-7,.,TRBD1,TRBV27,CASRPRQGPYEQYF,TGTGCCAGCAGACCAAGACAGGGGCCCTACGAGCAGTACTTC
TRBJ1-3,.,.,TRBV5-1,CASRPAVSGNTIYF,TGCGCCAGCAGACCCGCGGTCTCTGGAAACACCATATATTTT
TRBJ1-6,.,.,TRBV5-4,CASSLPSSYNSPLHF,TGTGCCAGCAGCTTGCCCAGCTCCTATAATTCACCCCTCCACTTT
TRBJ1-5,.,TRBD1,TRBV6-1,CASSEGGQALAAQHF,TGTGCCAGCAGTGAAGGGGGACAGGCCCTCGCGGCCCAGCATTTT
TRBJ2-5,once,TRBD2,TRBV5-6,CASSMYLSGPPQETQYF,TGTGCCAGCAGCATGTACCTTAGCGGGCCGCCCCAAGAGACCCAGTACTTC
TRBJ2-3,.,.,TRBV11-3,CASSPGTVRTDTQYF,TGTGCCAGCAGCCCTGGTACGGTCCGCACAGATACGCAGTATTTT
TRBJ2-3,.,.,TRBV18,CASSLKKRVLRTDTQYF,TGTGCCAGCTCACTAAAAAAGCGGGTCTTGCGCACAGATACGCAGTATTTT
TRBJ2-3,.,.,TRBV5-6,CASSLFTGRATDTQYF,TGTGCCAGCAGCTTGTTTACAGGACGAGCTACAGATACGCAGTATTTT
TRBJ2-1,.,TRBD2,TRBV19,CASRLISGGYNEQFF,TGTGCCAGTAGGCTCATTAGCGGGGGGTACAATGAGCAGTTCTTC
TRBJ2-7,.,TRBD1,TRBV6-4,CASRRDRGYEQYF,TGTGCCAGCAGACGGGACAGGGGCTACGAGCAGTACTTC
TRBJ2-3,.,TRBD2,TRBV5-1,CASSLAGVTDTQYF,TGCGCCAGCAGCTTAGCGGGGGTCACAGATACGCAGTATTTT
TRBJ2-7,.,.,TRBV6-6,CASSLEAYGYEQYF,TGTGCCAGCAGTCTAGAGGCTTACGGGTACGAGCAGTACTTC
TRBJ1-4,.,.,TRBV19,CASKLYGTGKREKLFF,TGTGCCAGTAAACTCTACGGTACAGGGAAACGAGAAAAACTGTTTTTT
TRBJ1-2,.,.,TRBV30,CAWVTGYGYTF,TGTGCCTGGGTGACAGGTTATGGCTACACCTTC
TRBJ2-5,once,TRBD2,TRBV4-1,CASSQDSGGAGETQYF,TGCGCCAGCAGCCAAGATAGCGGGGGGGCTGGGGAGACCCAGTACTTC
TRBJ2-7,.,.,TRBV30,CAWNKLGGYEQYF,TGTGCCTGGAATAAGCTTGGAGGCTACGAGCAGTACTTC
TRBJ1-1,.,.,TRBV30,CAWISRRGPPVITEAFF,TGTGCCTGGATTTCCCGGCGGGGGCCCCCTGTGATCACTGAAGCTTTCTTT
TRBJ2-3,.,TRBD1,TRBV30,CAWSAGTGGFMDTQYF,TGTGCCTGGAGTGCCGGGACAGGAGGATTCATGGATACGCAGTATTTT
TRBJ2-5,.,TRBD2,TRBV7-9,CASSLELAGTPETQYF,TGTGCCAGCAGCTTAGAATTAGCGGGAACCCCAGAGACCCAGTACTTC
TRBJ1-3,.,.,TRBV30,CAWSRSGKDTIYF,TGTGCCTGGAGTCGTAGCGGCAAAGACACCATATATTTT
TRBJ1-1,.,.,TRBV19,CASSPQESSSEAFF,TGTGCCAGTAGCCCACAGGAGTCGTCATCCGAAGCTTTCTTT
TRBJ1-2,.,.,TRBV5-6,CASSLDQGRIIRDTF,TGTGCCAGCAGCTTGGACCAGGGGCGCATTATTAGGGACACCTTC
TRBJ2-1,.,TRBD1,TRBV5-1,CASSFYSGTGGYNEQFF,TGCGCCAGCAGCTTTTACTCCGGGACAGGGGGGTACAATGAGCAGTTCTTC